This entry concerns a single T cell receptor (beta chain). Its antigen is unidentified. This record comes from a study of cytomegalovirus exposure and HLA in healthy donors. Across the whole study: HLA-typed donors were the source of about 85 million unique TCRs, which an early data release held. Findings of the study overall: Later on, an analysis showed TCR association rates differing by HLA locus, with DRB1 the most and HLA-C the fewest. For TCR beta chains, V- and J-gene trimming was later linked to a missense DCLRE1C variant.

CDR3 length: 15 amino acids. Trimming cost V 1 base and J 3 bases, with 12 bases left between them. Per the germline V gene, CDR1 is SGHAT and CDR2 is FQDESV (reference sequence). The PCR had 60 Vbeta and 13 Jbeta primers. Profiled with immunoSEQ multiplex PCR; TCRdb holds only in-frame clones, not every one. The table lists about 120,000 clones, 70% of them singletons. This clonotype originated in a young man in good health and CMV-seropositive. Sequences were obtained from PBMCs. This chain joins TRBV11-1 and TRBJ2-5; D is unresolved. CDR3: CASSLGPGKEETQYF. CDR3 nucleotide sequence: TGTGCCAGCAGCTTAGGGCCAGGAAAGGAAGAGACCCAGTACTTC.